This T cell receptor beta chain was observed in a study of prognosis after radiotherapy for stage I lung cancer. The overall study: Enrolled patients (over 12 men, roughly six women) had a median age of 74.5 years and an age range of roughly 50 to 84 years. A few patients had distant metastases at a median of about seven months after radiotherapy, and some 16 showed no significant progression.

Peripheral venous blood was drawn in roughly 5.7-milliliter volumes, with a draw taken at each of two separate time points. This CDR3 has 18 amino acids. Trimming at V came to 1 base and at J to 8 bases, leaving 13 bases not matched to a gene. From germline, CDR1 is SGHTA and CDR2 FQGNSA. This clonotype was picked up many times. Genomic DNA was the source, and TCR beta CDR3 was amplified from it by two-round multiplex PCR. Round one of PCR was performed, and it used primers specific to each TRBV and TRBJ gene. TCRdb fed the multiplex PCR reads into MiXCR, producing one record per CDR3 protein. The sample lists 51,000 or so distinct CDR3 sequences, approximately 35% occurring once.

The clonotype originates from a donor aged 50 or older with non-small cell lung cancer. The chain is built from TRBV7-2 and TRBJ2-2; 10 bases map to TRBD2. The material was PBMCs, obtained before or after stereotactic body radiation therapy (not recorded which). In DNA form, the CDR3 reads TGTGCCAGCAGCTTAGTGTCCGCCCTAGCGGGAGTGCTAGGGGAGCTGTTTTTT. Translating gives CASSLVSALAGVLGELFF.